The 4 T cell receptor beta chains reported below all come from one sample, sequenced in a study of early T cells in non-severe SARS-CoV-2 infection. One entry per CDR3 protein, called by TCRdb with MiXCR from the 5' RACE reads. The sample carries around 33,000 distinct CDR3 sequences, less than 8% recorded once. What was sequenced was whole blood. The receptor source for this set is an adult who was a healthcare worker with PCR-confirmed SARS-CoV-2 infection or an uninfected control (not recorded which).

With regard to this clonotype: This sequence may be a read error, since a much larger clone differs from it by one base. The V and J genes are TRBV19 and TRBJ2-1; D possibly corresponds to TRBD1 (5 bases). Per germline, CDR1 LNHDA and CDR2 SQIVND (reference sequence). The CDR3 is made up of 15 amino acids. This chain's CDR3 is CASSPRPTVNNVQFF. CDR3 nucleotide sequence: TGTGCCAGTAGTCCCCGCCCGACAGTCAACAATGTGCAGTTCTTC. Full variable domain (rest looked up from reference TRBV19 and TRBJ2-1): DGGITQSPKYLFRKEGQNVTLSCEQNLNHDAMYWYRQDPGQGLRLIYYSQIVNDFQKGDIAEGYSVSREKKESFPLTVTSAQKNPTAFYLCASSPRPTVNNVQFFGPGTRLTVL.

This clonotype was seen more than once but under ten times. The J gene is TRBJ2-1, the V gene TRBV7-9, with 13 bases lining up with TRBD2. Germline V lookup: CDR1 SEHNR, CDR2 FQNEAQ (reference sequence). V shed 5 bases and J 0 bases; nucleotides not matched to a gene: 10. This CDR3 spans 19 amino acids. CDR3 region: CASSPRAGLAGPSYNEQFF. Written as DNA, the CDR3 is TGTGCCAGCAGCCCCCGCGCGGGACTAGCGGGGCCCTCCTACAATGAGCAGTTCTTC.

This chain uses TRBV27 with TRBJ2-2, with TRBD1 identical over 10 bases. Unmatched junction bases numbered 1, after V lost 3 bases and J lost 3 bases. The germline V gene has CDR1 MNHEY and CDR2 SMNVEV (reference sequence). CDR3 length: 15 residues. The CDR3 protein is CASSLDRGYTGELFF. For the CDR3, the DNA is TGTGCCAGCAGTTTGGACAGGGGGTACACCGGGGAGCTGTTTTTT.

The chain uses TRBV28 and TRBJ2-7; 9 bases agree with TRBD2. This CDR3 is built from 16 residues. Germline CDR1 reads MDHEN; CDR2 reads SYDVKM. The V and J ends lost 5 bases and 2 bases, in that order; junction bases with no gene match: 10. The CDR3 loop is CASSLPSSGATYEQYF. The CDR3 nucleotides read TGTGCCAGCAGTCTCCCCTCTAGCGGGGCTACCTACGAGCAGTACTTC.